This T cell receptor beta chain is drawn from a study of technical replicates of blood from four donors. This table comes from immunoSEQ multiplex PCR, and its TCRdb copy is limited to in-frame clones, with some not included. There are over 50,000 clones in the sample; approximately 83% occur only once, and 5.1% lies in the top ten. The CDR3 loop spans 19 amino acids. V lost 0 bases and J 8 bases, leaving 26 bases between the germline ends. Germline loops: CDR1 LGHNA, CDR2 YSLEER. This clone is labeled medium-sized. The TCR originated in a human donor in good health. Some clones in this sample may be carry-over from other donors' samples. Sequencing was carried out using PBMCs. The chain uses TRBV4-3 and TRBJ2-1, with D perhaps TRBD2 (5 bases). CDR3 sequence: CASSQETIYTGGHLDEQFF. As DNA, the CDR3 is TGCGCCAGCAGCCAAGAGACTATTTATACCGGAGGTCATTTGGATGAGCAGTTCTTC.